This TCR beta chain was profiled in a study of regulatory T cells in long-lasting Graves disease. Study-wide results and caveats: It was peripheral blood alone, not thyroid tissue, that was studied.

To make TCR beta libraries, researchers used iRepertoire HTBI primers and Arm-PCR of CDR3 regions. MiXCR, run by TCRdb on the multiplex PCR reads, gives a single entry per CDR3 protein. The sample contains about 240,000 distinct CDR3 sequences, around 20% of which appear only once. Many counts were recorded for this clonotype. Antigen unknown. The CDR3 is 12 amino acids. V lost 10 bases to trimming and J lost 1 base, with 10 bases between them. Germline lookup yields CDR1 ENHRY and CDR2 SYGVKD. Time point defined: newly diagnosed GD, antithyroid drugs for less than 3 months. The TCR library used RNA extracted from PBMCs.

The receptor was derived from a female donor with Graves disease. Sequencing used peripheral blood mononuclear cells (PBMCs), obtained at new diagnosis, from a patient treated with antithyroid drugs. This rearrangement joins TRBV10-3 to TRBJ1-1; the D gene is possibly TRBD1 (5 bases). CDR3 DNA sequence: TGTGCCACCAGGGAAGGGAACACTGAAGCTTTCTTT. Residues: CATREGNTEAFF.